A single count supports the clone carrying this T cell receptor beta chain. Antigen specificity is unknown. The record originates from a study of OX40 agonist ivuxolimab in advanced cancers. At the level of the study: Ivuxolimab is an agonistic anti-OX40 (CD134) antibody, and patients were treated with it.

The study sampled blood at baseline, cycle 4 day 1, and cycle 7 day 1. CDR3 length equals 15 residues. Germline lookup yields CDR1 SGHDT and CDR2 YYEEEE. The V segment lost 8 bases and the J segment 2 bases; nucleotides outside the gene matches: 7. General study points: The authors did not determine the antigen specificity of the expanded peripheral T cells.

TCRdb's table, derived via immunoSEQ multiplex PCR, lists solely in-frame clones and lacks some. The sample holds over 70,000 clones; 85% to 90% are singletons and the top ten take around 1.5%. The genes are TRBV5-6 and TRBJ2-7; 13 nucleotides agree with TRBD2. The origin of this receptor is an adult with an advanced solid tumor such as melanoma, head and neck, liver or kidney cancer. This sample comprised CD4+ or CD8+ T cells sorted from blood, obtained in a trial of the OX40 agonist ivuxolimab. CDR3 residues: CASPPGTSGTYEQYF. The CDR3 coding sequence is TGTGCCAGTCCTCCGGGGACTAGCGGGACCTACGAGCAGTACTTC.